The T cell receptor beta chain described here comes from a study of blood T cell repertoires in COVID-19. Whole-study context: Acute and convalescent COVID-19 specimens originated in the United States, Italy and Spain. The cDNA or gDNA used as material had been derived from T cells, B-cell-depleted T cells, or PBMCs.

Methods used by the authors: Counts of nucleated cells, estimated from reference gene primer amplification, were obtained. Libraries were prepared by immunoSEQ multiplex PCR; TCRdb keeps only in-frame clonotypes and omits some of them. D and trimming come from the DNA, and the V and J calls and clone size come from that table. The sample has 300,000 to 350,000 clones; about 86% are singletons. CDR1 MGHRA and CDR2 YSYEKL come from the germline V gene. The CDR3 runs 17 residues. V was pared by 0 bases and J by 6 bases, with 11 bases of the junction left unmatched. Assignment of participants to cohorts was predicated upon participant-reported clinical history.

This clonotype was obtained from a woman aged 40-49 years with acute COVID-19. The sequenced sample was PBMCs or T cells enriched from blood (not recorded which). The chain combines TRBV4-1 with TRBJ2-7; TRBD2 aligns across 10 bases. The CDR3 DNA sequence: TGCGCCAGCAGCCAAGATCCGGCTAGCGGGAGTTTCCTCGAGCAGTACTTC. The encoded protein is CASSQDPASGSFLEQYF.